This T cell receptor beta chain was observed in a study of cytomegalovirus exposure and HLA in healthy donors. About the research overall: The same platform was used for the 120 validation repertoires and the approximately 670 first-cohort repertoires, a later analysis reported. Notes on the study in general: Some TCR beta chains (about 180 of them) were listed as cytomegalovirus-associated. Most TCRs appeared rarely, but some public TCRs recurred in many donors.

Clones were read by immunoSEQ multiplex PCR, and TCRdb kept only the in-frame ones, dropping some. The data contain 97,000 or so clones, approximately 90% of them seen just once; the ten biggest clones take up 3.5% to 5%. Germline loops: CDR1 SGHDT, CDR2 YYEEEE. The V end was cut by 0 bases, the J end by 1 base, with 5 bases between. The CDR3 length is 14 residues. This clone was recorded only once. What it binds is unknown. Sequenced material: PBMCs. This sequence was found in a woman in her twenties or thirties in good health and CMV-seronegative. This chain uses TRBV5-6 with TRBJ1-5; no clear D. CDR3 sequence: CASSLAESNQPQHF. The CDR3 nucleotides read TGTGCCAGCAGCTTGGCCGAGAGCAATCAGCCCCAGCATTTT.